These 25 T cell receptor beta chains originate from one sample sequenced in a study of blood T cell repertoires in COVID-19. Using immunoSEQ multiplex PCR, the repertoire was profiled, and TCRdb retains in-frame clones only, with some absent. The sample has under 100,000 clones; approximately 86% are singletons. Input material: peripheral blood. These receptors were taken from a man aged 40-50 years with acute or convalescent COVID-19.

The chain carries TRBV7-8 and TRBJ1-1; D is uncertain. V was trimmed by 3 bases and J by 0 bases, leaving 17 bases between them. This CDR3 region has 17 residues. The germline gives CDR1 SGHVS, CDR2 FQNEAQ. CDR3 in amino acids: CASSFAPGFTLNTEAFF. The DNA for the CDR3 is TGTGCCAGCAGCTTTGCCCCAGGCTTTACTTTGAACACTGAAGCTTTCTTT.

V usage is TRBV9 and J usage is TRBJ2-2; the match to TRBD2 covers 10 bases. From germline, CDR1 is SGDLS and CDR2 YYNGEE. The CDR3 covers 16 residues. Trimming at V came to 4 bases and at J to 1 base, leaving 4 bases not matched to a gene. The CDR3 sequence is CASSPRLAGNTGELFF. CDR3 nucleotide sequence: TGTGCCAGCAGCCCAAGACTAGCGGGGAACACCGGGGAGCTGTTTTTT.

The CDR3 region is CASSLGGPTYNEQFF. The CDR3 DNA follows: TGCGCCAGCAGCTTGGGGGGGCCTACGTACAATGAGCAGTTCTTC. The chain couples TRBV5-1 to TRBJ2-1, with D possibly matching TRBD1 (6 bases). The germline gives CDR1 SGHRS, CDR2 YFSETQ. This CDR3 region has 15 residues. V was pared by 0 bases and J by 4 bases, with 11 bases between.

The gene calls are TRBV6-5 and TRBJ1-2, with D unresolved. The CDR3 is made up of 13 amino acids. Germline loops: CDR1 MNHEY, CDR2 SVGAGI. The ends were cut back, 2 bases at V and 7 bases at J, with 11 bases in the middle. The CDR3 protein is CASSYRSGVGYTF. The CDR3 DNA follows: TGTGCCAGCAGTTACAGGTCCGGGGTTGGCTACACCTTC.

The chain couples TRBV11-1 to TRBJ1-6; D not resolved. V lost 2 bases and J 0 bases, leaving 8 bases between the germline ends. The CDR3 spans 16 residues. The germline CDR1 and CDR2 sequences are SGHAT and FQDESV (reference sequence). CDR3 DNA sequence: TGTGCCAGCAGCTTACGGTCTAGCTCCTATAATTCACCCCTCCACTTT. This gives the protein CASSLRSSSYNSPLHF.

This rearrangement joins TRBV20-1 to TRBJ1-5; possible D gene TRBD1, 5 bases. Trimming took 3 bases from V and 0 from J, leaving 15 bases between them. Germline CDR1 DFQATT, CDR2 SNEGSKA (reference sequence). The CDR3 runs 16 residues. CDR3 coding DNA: TGCAGTGCTAGTGACAACTGGGGGGTTAGCAATCAGCCCCAGCATTTT. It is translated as CSASDNWGVSNQPQHF.

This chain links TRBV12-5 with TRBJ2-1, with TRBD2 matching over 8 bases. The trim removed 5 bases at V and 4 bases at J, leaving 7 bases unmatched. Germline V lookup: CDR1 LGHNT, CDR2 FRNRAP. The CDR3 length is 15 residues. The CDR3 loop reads CASGTGTSVYNEQFF. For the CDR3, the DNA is TGTGCTAGTGGTACCGGGACTAGTGTTTACAATGAGCAGTTCTTC.

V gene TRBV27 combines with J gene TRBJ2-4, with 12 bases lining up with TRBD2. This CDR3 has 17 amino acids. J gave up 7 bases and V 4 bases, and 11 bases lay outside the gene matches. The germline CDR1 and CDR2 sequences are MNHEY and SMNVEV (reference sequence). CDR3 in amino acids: CASSSFKTSGRFNIQYF. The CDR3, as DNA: TGTGCCAGCAGTTCCTTTAAGACTAGCGGGAGATTTAACATTCAGTACTTC.

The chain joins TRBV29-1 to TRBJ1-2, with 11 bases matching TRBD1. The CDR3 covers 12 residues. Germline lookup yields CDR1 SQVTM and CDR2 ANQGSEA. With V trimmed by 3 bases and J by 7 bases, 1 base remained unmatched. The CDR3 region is CSVEGQGGGYTF. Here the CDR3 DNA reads TGCAGCGTTGAGGGACAGGGGGGTGGCTACACCTTC.

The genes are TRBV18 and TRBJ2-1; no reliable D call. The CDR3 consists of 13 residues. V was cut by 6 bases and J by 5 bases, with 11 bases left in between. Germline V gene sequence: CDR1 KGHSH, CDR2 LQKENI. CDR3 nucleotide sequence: TGTGCCAGCTCGCCTACGTCGGACAATGAGCAGTTCTTC. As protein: CASSPTSDNEQFF.

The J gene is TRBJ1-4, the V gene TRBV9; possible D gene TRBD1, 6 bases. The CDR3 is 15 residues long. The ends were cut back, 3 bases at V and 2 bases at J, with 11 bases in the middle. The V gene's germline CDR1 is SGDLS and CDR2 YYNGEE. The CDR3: CASSAGGQTNEKLFF. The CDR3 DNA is TGTGCCAGCAGCGCGGGGGGGCAGACTAATGAAAAACTGTTTTTT.

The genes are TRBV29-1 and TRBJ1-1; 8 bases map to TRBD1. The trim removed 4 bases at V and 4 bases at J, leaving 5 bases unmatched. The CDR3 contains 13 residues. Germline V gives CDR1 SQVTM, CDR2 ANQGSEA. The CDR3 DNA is TGCAGCGTTGGGGGACAGGTCGGCACTGAAGCTTTCTTT. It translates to CSVGGQVGTEAFF. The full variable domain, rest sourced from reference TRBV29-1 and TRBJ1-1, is SAVISQKPSRDICQRGTSLTIQCQVDSQVTMMFWYRQQPGQSLTLIATANQGSEATYESGFVIDKFPISRPNLTFSTLTVSNMSPEDSSIYLCSVGGQVGTEAFFGQGTRLTVV.

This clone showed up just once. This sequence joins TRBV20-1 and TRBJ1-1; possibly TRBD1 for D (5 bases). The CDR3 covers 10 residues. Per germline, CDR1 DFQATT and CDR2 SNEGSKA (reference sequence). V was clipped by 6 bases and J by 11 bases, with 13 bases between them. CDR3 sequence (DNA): TGCAGTGCCAGTAGGAAGGGGGCTTTCTTT. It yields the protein CSASRKGAFF.

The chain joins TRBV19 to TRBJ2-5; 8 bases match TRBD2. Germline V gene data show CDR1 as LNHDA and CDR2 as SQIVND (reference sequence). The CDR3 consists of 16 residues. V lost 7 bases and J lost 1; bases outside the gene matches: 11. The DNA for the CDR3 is TGTGCCAGTAAGACCCGAGCGGGGGAGATCCAAGAGACCCAGTACTTC. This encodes CASKTRAGEIQETQYF.

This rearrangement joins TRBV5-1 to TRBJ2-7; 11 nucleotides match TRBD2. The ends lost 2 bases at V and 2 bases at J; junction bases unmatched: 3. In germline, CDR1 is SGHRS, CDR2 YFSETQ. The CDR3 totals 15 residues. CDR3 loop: CASSLLAGVTYEQYF. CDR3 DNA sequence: TGCGCCAGCAGCTTACTAGCGGGGGTTACCTACGAGCAGTACTTC. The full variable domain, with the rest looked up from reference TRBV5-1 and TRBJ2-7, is KAGVTQTPRYLIKTRGQQVTLSCSPISGHRSVSWYQQTPGQGLQFLFEYFSETQRNKGNFPGRFSGRQFSNSRSEMNVSTLELGDSALYLCASSLLAGVTYEQYFGPGTRLTVT.

CDR3 in amino acids: CASSVRAGGSDTQYF. DNA of the CDR3: TGTGCCAGCAGCGTACGGGCAGGAGGATCAGATACGCAGTATTTT. This rearrangement joins TRBV9 to TRBJ2-3; the D gene is possibly TRBD2 (5 bases). The V end lost 1 base, the J end lost 4 bases, and 13 bases lay between the germline ends. Per the germline V gene, CDR1 is SGDLS and CDR2 is YYNGEE. The CDR3 sequence is 15 residues long.

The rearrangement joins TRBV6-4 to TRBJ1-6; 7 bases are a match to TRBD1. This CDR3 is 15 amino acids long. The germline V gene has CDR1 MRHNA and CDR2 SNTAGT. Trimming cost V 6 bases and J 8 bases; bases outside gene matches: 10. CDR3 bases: TGTGCCAGCAGCGACACCGGGACAGTAGATTCACCCCTCCACTTT. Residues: CASSDTGTVDSPLHF.

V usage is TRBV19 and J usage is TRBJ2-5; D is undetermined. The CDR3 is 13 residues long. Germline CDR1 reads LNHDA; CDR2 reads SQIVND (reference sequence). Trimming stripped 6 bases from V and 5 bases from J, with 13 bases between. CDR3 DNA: TGTGCCAGTAGCGTCGAGCAGAGGGAGACCCAGTACTTC. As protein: CASSVEQRETQYF.

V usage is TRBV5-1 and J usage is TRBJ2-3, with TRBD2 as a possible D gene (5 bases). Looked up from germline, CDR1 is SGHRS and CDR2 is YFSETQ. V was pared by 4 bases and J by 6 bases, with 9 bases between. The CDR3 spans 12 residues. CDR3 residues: CASSEDWDTQYF. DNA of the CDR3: TGCGCCAGCAGCGAGGACTGGGATACGCAGTATTTT.

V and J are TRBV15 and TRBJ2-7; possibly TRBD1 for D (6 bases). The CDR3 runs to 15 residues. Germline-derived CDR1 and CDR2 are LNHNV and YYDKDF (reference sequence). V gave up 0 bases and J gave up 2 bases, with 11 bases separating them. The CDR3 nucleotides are TGTGCCACCAGCAGAGACCTTGGACAGACCTACGAGCAGTACTTC. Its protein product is CATSRDLGQTYEQYF.

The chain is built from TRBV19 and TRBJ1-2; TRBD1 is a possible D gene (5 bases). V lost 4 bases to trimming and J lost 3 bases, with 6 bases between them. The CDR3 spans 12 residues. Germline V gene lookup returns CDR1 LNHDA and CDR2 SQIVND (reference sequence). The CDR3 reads CASSKGDYGYTF. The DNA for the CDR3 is TGTGCCAGTAGTAAAGGGGACTATGGCTACACCTTC.

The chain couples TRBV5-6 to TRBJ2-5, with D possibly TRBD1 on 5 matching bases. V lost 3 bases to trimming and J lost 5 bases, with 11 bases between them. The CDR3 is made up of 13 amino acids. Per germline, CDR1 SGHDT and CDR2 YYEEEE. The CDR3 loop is CASSSQGGETQYF. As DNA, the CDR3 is TGTGCCAGCAGCTCTCAGGGTGGGGAGACCCAGTACTTC.

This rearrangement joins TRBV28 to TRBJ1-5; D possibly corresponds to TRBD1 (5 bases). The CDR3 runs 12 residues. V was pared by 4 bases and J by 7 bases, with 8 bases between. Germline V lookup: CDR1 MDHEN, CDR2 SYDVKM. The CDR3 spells CASSSGSQPQHF. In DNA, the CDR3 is TGTGCCAGCAGTTCAGGGTCCCAGCCCCAGCATTTT.

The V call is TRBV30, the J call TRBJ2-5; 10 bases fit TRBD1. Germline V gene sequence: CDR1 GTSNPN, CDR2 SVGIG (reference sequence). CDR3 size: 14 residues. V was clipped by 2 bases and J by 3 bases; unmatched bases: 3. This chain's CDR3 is CAWSWGQGKETQYF. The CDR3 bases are TGTGCCTGGAGTTGGGGACAGGGGAAAGAGACCCAGTACTTC.

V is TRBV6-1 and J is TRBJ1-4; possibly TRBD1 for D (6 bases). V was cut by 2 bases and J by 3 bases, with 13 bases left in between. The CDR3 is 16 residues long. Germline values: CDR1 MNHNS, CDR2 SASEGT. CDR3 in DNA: TGTGCCAGCAGTGAAATCCGGGACACTTCTAATGAAAAACTGTTTTTT. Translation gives CASSEIRDTSNEKLFF.